This is a list of T cell receptor beta chains from one sample in a study of T cell changes during pregnancy in multiple sclerosis. The protocol was immunoSEQ multiplex PCR, while the TCRdb copy is restricted to in-frame clones and leaves out a portion. The sample lists around 62,000 clones, just over 90% occurring once. Here the sequenced sample was CD8+ T cells from peripheral blood mononuclear cells, taken in the second trimester of pregnancy. All receptors derive from a female donor with multiple sclerosis, enrolled in a pregnancy study. The CDR3 runs from the conserved cysteine through the conserved F or W. A D gene is named only where the DNA matches it firmly. Not every row has a clone size; where given, it reads once, few, many or a size class.

d_gene | abundance | j_gene | v_gene | CDR3nt | CDR3aa
TRBD2 | NA | TRBJ2-7 | TRBV19 | TGTGCCAGTAGTCCCTTTGGGGGGGAGATCTACGAGCAGTACTTC | CASSPFGGEIYEQYF
TRBD1 | NA | TRBJ2-5 | TRBV5-1 | TGCGCCAGCAGCAGCGGACAGGGTTCGTACCAAGAGACCCAGTACTTC | CASSSGQGSYQETQYF
TRBD2 | NA | TRBJ2-2 | TRBV7-9 | TGTGCCAGCAGCTCCGGGACTAGCGGGTACACCGGGGAGCTGTTTTTT | CASSSGTSGYTGELFF
TRBD1 | NA | TRBJ2-5 | TRBV4-1 | TGCGCCAGCAGCTCCAGGGGGCCGCAGAGCGCAAAAGAGACCCAGTACTTC | CASSSRGPQSAKETQYF
TRBD2 | NA | TRBJ2-1 | TRBV2 | TGTGCCAGCGGTGGGACGGGGGGTTTTAATGAGCAGTTCTTC | CASGGTGGFNEQFF
NA | NA | TRBJ1-3 | TRBV4-1 | TGCGCCAGCAGCCATAATACAGGGTCCGGAAACACCATATATTTT | CASSHNTGSGNTIYF
TRBD1 | NA | TRBJ2-7 | TRBV6-5 | TGTGCCAGCACAATAACTTGGGACAGGGCCCACGAGCAGTACTTC | CASTITWDRAHEQYF
NA | NA | TRBJ2-2 | TRBV7-7 | TGTGCCAGCAGCCCACCGACGAGGGAGGCCGGGGAGCTGTTTTTT | CASSPPTREAGELFF
TRBD2 | NA | TRBJ2-5 | TRBV10-3 | TGTGCCATCAGTGATGGGGCGGGGGGGGTTCTTGAGACCCAGTACTTC | CAISDGAGGVLETQYF
NA | once | TRBJ1-5 | TRBV12-5 | TGTGCTAGTGGTTGGCAGGGGATGGGCAATCAGCCCCAGCATTTT | CASGWQGMGNQPQHF
NA | NA | TRBJ1-3 | TRBV27 | TGTGCCAGCAGTCCGCACTCCCCCAGGCCCTCTGGAAACACCATATATTTT | CASSPHSPRPSGNTIYF
TRBD2 | once | TRBJ2-3 | TRBV28 | TGTGCCAGCAGGGCGGGAGAGTTCTTTTCTACAGATACGCAGTATTTT | CASRAGEFFSTDTQYF
NA | NA | TRBJ1-5 | TRBV2 | TGTGCCAGCAGTGTGTCGTTGGCAGGAAATCAGCCCCAGCATTTT | CASSVSLAGNQPQHF
TRBD1 | once | TRBJ2-2 | TRBV27 | TGTGCCAGCAGTTTGGTCGTCGACAGGGGGCGCGGCTCCGGGGAGCTGTTTTTT | CASSLVVDRGRGSGELFF
NA | few | TRBJ1-2 | TRBV2 | TGTGCCCAGCGGAAGGGGGATGGCTACACCTTC | CAQRKGDGYTF
TRBD1 | NA | TRBJ1-5 | TRBV9 | TGTGCCAGCAGCCCAGGGGGCTATAGCAATCAGCCCCAGCATTTT | CASSPGGYSNQPQHF
TRBD2 | NA | TRBJ2-3 | TRBV30 | TGTGCCTGGATAATAGCGGGAGTGAAAGATACGCAGTATTTT | CAWIIAGVKDTQYF
TRBD1 | NA | TRBJ1-1 | TRBV4-1 | TGCGCCAGCAGCCAAGGTCCCGGGACAGGCATGAACACTGAAGCTTTCTTT | CASSQGPGTGMNTEAFF
TRBD1 | NA | TRBJ2-3 | TRBV7-9 | TGTGCCAGCAGCTCCCCCAAGATTCTAGACAGGGGGCAGACAGATACGCAGTATTTT | CASSSPKILDRGQTDTQYF
TRBD2 | NA | TRBJ2-1 | TRBV6-4 | TGTGCCAGCAGTACTAGCGGGGGCCACAATGAGCAGTTCTTC | CASSTSGGHNEQFF
NA | NA | TRBJ2-5 | TRBV6-1 | TGTGCCAGCAGGACAGGAGGTGACATGGAGACCCAGTACTTC | CASRTGGDMETQYF
NA | NA | TRBJ2-7 | TRBV27 | TGTGCCAGCAGTTTGGGAGGGACAGGTTTCTACGAGCAGTACTTC | CASSLGGTGFYEQYF
NA | once | TRBJ2-7 | TRBV6-1 | TGTGCCAGCAGGACAGGTTTCTACGAGCAGTACTTC | CASRTGFYEQYF
TRBD2 | NA | TRBJ2-3 | TRBV5-1 | TGCGCCAGCTCCTCCGGGACTAATCAAGATACGCAGTATTTT | CASSSGTNQDTQYF
TRBD1 | once | TRBJ1-1 | TRBV7-9 | TGTGCCAGCAGCCCACAGGGGCGAGCTGAATCTTTCTTT | CASSPQGRAESFF
NA | NA | TRBJ1-2 | TRBV10-3 | TGTGCCATCAGTGAGGTTTTGGCGGGGGACAACTATGGCTACACCTTC | CAISEVLAGDNYGYTF